These 10 T cell receptor beta chains originate from one sample sequenced in a study of blood T cell repertoires in COVID-19. Assay: immunoSEQ multiplex PCR; the TCRdb copy retains only in-frame clones and omits some. Of fewer than 350,000 clones detected, approximately 86% appear once; the ten largest clones hold about 8.5%. The sequenced sample was peripheral blood. The receptors derive from a man between 18 and 29 years old with active or convalescent COVID-19.

The V gene is TRBV5-5, the J gene TRBJ1-6, with TRBD1 matching over 7 bases. CDR1 is SGHKS and CDR2 is YYEKEE in the germline V gene (reference sequence). After removal of 5 bases from V and 6 bases from J, the junction contained 8 bases not matched to a gene. CDR3 length equals 15 residues. In nucleotides, the CDR3 is TGTGCCAGCAGGACAATCGGACAGGCTAATTCACCCCTCCACTTT. Translation: CASRTIGQANSPLHF.

The V gene is TRBV4-1, the J gene TRBJ2-5; no definite D call. The CDR3 contains 15 residues. Trimming took 0 bases from V and 4 from J, leaving 12 bases between them. Looked up from germline, CDR1 is MGHRA and CDR2 is YSYEKL. CDR3 nucleotide sequence: TGCGCCAGCAGCCAAGATGAGTCTAGTGGAGAGACCCAGTACTTC. Translation: CASSQDESSGETQYF.

The table lists this clone with a count of one. The chain carries TRBV19 and TRBJ2-6; D remains unclear. The CDR3 spans 17 residues. Germline V lookup: CDR1 LNHDA, CDR2 SQIVND (reference sequence). V dropped 3 bases and J dropped 0 bases, with 12 bases sitting between them. The DNA of the CDR3 is TGTGCCAGTAGTATTTGGGCCGCCTTCTCTGGGGCCAACGTCCTGACTTTC. Its protein is CASSIWAAFSGANVLTF.

The rearrangement joins TRBV7-3 to TRBJ2-5, with 11 bases identical to TRBD2. The V gene's germline CDR1 is SGHTA and CDR2 FQGTGA. With V trimmed by 0 bases and J by 5 bases, 5 bases remained unmatched. This CDR3 is built from 16 residues. The CDR3 sequence is CASSLTLAGGLETQYF. CDR3 sequence (DNA): TGTGCCAGCAGCTTAACGCTAGCGGGGGGATTGGAGACCCAGTACTTC. The full variable domain, its missing parts supplied by reference TRBV7-3 and TRBJ2-5, is GAGVSQTPSNKVTEKGKYVELRCDPISGHTALYWYRQSLGQGPEFLIYFQGTGAADDSGLPNDRFFAVRPEGSVSTLKIQRTERGDSAVYLCASSLTLAGGLETQYFGPGTRLLVL.

The chain employs TRBV29-1 and TRBJ2-2, with 7 bases fitting TRBD1. There are 13 residues in the CDR3. Trimming removed 7 bases from V and 4 bases from J; junction bases left unmatched: 6. Germline CDR1 SQVTM, CDR2 ANQGSEA. The CDR3 reads CSGRQGGTGELFF. For the CDR3, the DNA is TGCAGCGGTAGACAGGGTGGCACCGGGGAGCTGTTTTTT.

The rearrangement uses TRBV6-2 or TRBV6-3 and TRBJ2-3, with 7 bases lining up with TRBD2. V lost 2 bases, J lost 1 base, and 3 bases stayed unmatched. CDR3 size: 15 residues. Germline CDR1 reads MNHEY; CDR2 reads SVGEGT. In DNA, the CDR3 is TGTGCCAGCAGTTACCAGAGCGGGGGCACAGATACGCAGTATTTT. This sequence encodes CASSYQSGGTDTQYF.

The V call is TRBV14, the J call TRBJ2-7; D remains ambiguous. CDR3 size: 14 residues. Trimming left V 0 bases short and J 1 base short, with 7 bases between. The germline V gene encodes CDR1 SGHDN and CDR2 FVKESK. CDR3 sequence (DNA): TGTGCCAGCAGCCAAGATGCAGGTTCCTACGAGCAGTACTTC. This encodes CASSQDAGSYEQYF.

The V gene is TRBV6-2 or TRBV6-3, the J gene TRBJ1-4, with 9 bases fitting TRBD1. V lost 6 bases to trimming and J lost 3 bases; unmatched junction nucleotides: 5. The germline CDR1 and CDR2 sequences are MNHEY and SVGEGT. The CDR3 covers 15 residues. In DNA form, the CDR3 reads TGTGCCAGCAGCGACAGGGGGTCCGCTAATGAAAAACTGTTTTTT. It yields the protein CASSDRGSANEKLFF.

The chain combines TRBV6-5 with TRBJ1-2; 7 bases fit TRBD1. After removal of 7 bases from V and 4 bases from J, the junction contained 12 bases not matched to a gene. The germline V gene has CDR1 MNHEY and CDR2 SVGAGI. The CDR3 sequence is 15 residues long. This CDR3 reads CASIPGIDRAYGYTF. CDR3 bases: TGTGCCAGCATCCCGGGGATCGACAGGGCCTATGGCTACACCTTC.

This clone is a singleton in its sample. CDR3 DNA sequence: TGTGCCAGCACCCCTAGGGAGGGCCGACCCACCGGGGAGCTGTTTTTT. Translation: CASTPREGRPTGELFF. The V call is TRBV6-2 or TRBV6-3, the J call TRBJ2-2; 7 positions match TRBD2. The CDR3 is made up of 16 amino acids. Germline V gene sequence: CDR1 MNHEY, CDR2 SVGEGT. J lost 4 bases, V lost 7 bases, and 12 bases had no gene match.